The sequence of this TCR beta chain was determined in a study of Ad26.COV2.S vaccination and SARS-CoV-2 variants. The table came from immunoSEQ multiplex PCR; TCRdb's copy has only in-frame clones and leaves some out. The sample gives over 400,000 clones, about 90% of which show up once; over 1.5% is in the top ten. Treatment denoted: approximately 18 received Ad26.COV2.S at low or high dose, single or two shots; 5 received placebo; per-sample allocation not given. Sample collection was performed on day 63 after the first vaccine or placebo injection. An 18-55-year-old adult in Boston served as donor. Between the trimmed V and J ends, which lost 2 bases and 5 bases, there was a span of 9 bases. The CDR3 has 13 residues. Germline-derived CDR1 and CDR2 are MNHEY and SVGAGI.

V gene TRBV6-5 combines with J gene TRBJ1-1; no clear D. The source of this sequence is a person aged 18-60 years who received the Ad26.COV2.S COVID-19 vaccine or a placebo. The source was peripheral blood, collected in a trial of Ad26.COV2.S vaccine versus placebo. Written as DNA, the CDR3 is TGTGCCAGCAGTTACAAGGGAGCGACTGAAGCTTTCTTT. It codes for CASSYKGATEAFF.